A single sample gave rise to the 2 T cell receptor beta chains below, sequenced in a study of cytomegalovirus exposure and HLA in healthy donors. Amplification used 60 Vbeta primers and 13 Jbeta primers. Only in-frame clones appear in the TCRdb table, and some are missing; sequencing was by immunoSEQ multiplex PCR. Of some 160,000 clones in the sample, around 79% were seen once. The sample taken for sequencing was PBMCs. These receptors were collected from a woman aged 40 to 49 in good health and CMV-seronegative.

The chain employs TRBV19 and TRBJ2-7, with D perhaps matching TRBD1 (6 bases). CDR1 is LNHDA and CDR2 is SQIVND in the germline V gene (reference sequence). The CDR3 length is 12 residues. The V end lost 8 bases, the J end lost 2 bases, and 10 bases lay between the germline ends. The CDR3 nucleotides read TGTGCCAGTGGACAGAGCCCCTACGAGCAGTACTTC. Its protein is CASGQSPYEQYF.

The chain combines TRBV7-8 with TRBJ1-2, with 10 bases identical to TRBD1. V trimming: 6 bases; J trimming: 6 bases; junction bases outside the gene matches: 13. CDR3 size: 16 residues. Germline V CDR1 and CDR2: SGHVS, FQNEAQ. CDR3 sequence: CASRAGTGETGDGYTF. The CDR3 nucleotides read TGTGCCAGCAGGGCCGGGACAGGGGAAACCGGAGATGGCTACACCTTC.